A selection of T cell receptor beta chains follows, all from one sample in a study of blood T cell repertoires in COVID-19. This table comes from immunoSEQ multiplex PCR, and its TCRdb copy is limited to in-frame clones, with some not included. The top ten hold roughly 6.3% of the sample, which has more than 200,000 clones, about 85% seen once. Specimen: PBMCs or T cells enriched from blood (not recorded which). The source of these receptors is a woman between 25 and 40 years old with acute COVID-19. Each CDR3 is given with its conserved first and last residue. Clone sizes are given selectively: once, few, many, or a class where the clone is expanded.

abundance: -
j_gene: TRBJ2-3
v_gene: TRBV3-1/TRBV3-2
CDR3aa: CASSQQVASGTQYF

abundance: -
j_gene: TRBJ2-5
v_gene: TRBV19
CDR3aa: CASRTSGRETQYF

abundance: -
j_gene: TRBJ2-7
v_gene: TRBV7-9
CDR3aa: CASSSQGEPYEQYF

abundance: -
j_gene: TRBJ2-5
v_gene: TRBV10-2
CDR3aa: CASTGRGGETQYF

abundance: -
j_gene: TRBJ1-1
v_gene: TRBV29-1
CDR3aa: CSVDRGPLATEAFF

abundance: -
j_gene: TRBJ2-3
v_gene: TRBV5-1
CDR3aa: CASSGGQGITDTQYF

abundance: -
j_gene: TRBJ2-7
v_gene: TRBV7-9
CDR3aa: CASSSNPGSIPTSSQYF

abundance: -
j_gene: TRBJ1-6
v_gene: TRBV7-2
CDR3aa: CASSLNQGVYNSPLHF

abundance: -
j_gene: TRBJ1-2
v_gene: TRBV28
CDR3aa: CASSPPKRQYGYTF

abundance: -
j_gene: TRBJ2-2
v_gene: TRBV13
CDR3aa: CASSLGRPTGGWAGELFF

abundance: -
j_gene: TRBJ2-7
v_gene: TRBV11-2
CDR3aa: CASSLELVTDEQYF

abundance: -
j_gene: TRBJ2-2
v_gene: TRBV14
CDR3aa: CASSQGAYTGELFF

abundance: -
j_gene: TRBJ1-5
v_gene: TRBV11-2
CDR3aa: CASSLGLGVSNQPQHF

abundance: -
j_gene: TRBJ2-3
v_gene: TRBV11-3
CDR3aa: CASSRGQGSTDTQYF

abundance: -
j_gene: TRBJ2-1
v_gene: TRBV29-1
CDR3aa: CSGGTPGQSYNEQFF

abundance: -
j_gene: TRBJ1-6
v_gene: TRBV7-9
CDR3aa: CASSHQTGRSSYNSPLHF

abundance: many
j_gene: TRBJ2-2
v_gene: TRBV18
CDR3aa: CASSPGDSLSPAGELFF

abundance: -
j_gene: TRBJ2-2
v_gene: TRBV7-9
CDR3aa: CASSLARTNTGELFF

abundance: -
j_gene: TRBJ1-6
v_gene: TRBV2
CDR3aa: CASKGRVSSPLHF

abundance: -
j_gene: TRBJ2-5
v_gene: TRBV28
CDR3aa: CASSSAGAMGETQYF

abundance: -
j_gene: TRBJ1-2
v_gene: TRBV15
CDR3aa: CATSRDSQGNPNYGYTF

abundance: -
j_gene: TRBJ2-1
v_gene: TRBV6-6
CDR3aa: CACLGDRQFF

abundance: -
j_gene: TRBJ2-3
v_gene: TRBV7-3
CDR3aa: CASSAPRSSDTQYF

abundance: -
j_gene: TRBJ2-3
v_gene: TRBV5-4
CDR3aa: CASSLDSRSTDTQYF

abundance: -
j_gene: TRBJ2-5
v_gene: TRBV7-3
CDR3aa: CASSPNGQGILETQYF

abundance: -
j_gene: TRBJ2-1
v_gene: TRBV5-4
CDR3aa: CASSPGLAGAEQFF

abundance: few
j_gene: TRBJ1-2
v_gene: TRBV25-1
CDR3aa: CASSGTAANYGYTF

abundance: -
j_gene: TRBJ2-5
v_gene: TRBV29-1
CDR3aa: CSVGWAETQYF

abundance: -
j_gene: TRBJ1-2
v_gene: TRBV29-1
CDR3aa: CSVDTDGYTF

abundance: -
j_gene: TRBJ1-5
v_gene: TRBV6-5
CDR3aa: CASKRVPVGNQPQHF

abundance: -
j_gene: TRBJ2-7
v_gene: TRBV27
CDR3aa: CASSLGRSSYEQYF

abundance: -
j_gene: TRBJ1-1
v_gene: TRBV11-2
CDR3aa: CASSSTGVLNTEAFF